The TCR beta chain described here comes from a study of CD8 T cells in ankylosing spondylitis (dated by TCRdb to 2017 to 2019). Background on the whole study: T cell receptor beta repertoires were profiled in healthy donors and ankylosing spondylitis patients so that disease-linked TCR variants could be found. The whole study cohort included 90 to 120 healthy donors and around 25 ankylosing spondylitis patients. Peripheral blood was sampled, and synovial fluid was also collected from ankylosing spondylitis patients.

With regard to this clonotype: Which antigen it targets is not known. Base qualities are not recorded, but no much larger clone differs from it by a single base.

CDR1 and CDR2 (DFQATT, SNEGSKA) derive from the germline V gene (reference sequence). V is shortened by 5 bases, J by 8 bases, and the region joining them spans 18 bases. The CDR3 runs 13 residues from the cysteine to the phenylalanine. The CDR3 DNA has 39 bases and is translated from base 1. The research as a whole found: The disease-linked clones showed a CD8+ phenotype and occurred at relatively low frequencies in peripheral blood. Some of the motif variants had been reported before in the synovial fluid and blood of reactive arthritis patients, a finding that suggests common disease-initiation mechanisms. A TCR beta motif made up of several highly homologous amino acid variants appeared to be characteristic of blood from ankylosing spondylitis patients. The disease-linked clones were reported to be significantly enriched in matched synovial fluid samples from ankylosing spondylitis patients.

Sequencing was performed on an Illumina HiSeq 2500. TCR beta libraries were prepared by quantitative 5'-RACE with molecular barcodes. The authors' analysis ran thus. A new computational method, built on a probabilistic model of VDJ rearrangement, was used to identify disease-linked TCR variants. TCRdb reran the public reads through fastp at Q25 and MiXCR, keeping productive beta chains. Every CDR3 protein is listed once, alongside the most common genes and DNA of its rows. These V and J calls are TCRdb output, not the study's own analysis. Present in this sample are about 450,000 distinct CDR3 sequences, roughly 26% of which were seen just once. Approximately 1% of the sample goes to the ten largest clones.

Rearrangement joined TRBV20-1 to TRBJ1-2; a weak D assignment points to TRBD1 (5 bases agree). The sample comprised blood, either unsorted or a sorted T cell fraction (not recorded which). This TCR derives from a male donor with ankylosing spondylitis. In nucleotides, the sequence is TGCAGTGCTGATCAGGGATTAAGGTCAGGCTACACCTTC. Its translation is CSADQGLRSGYTF.